By sample fraction, the clone carrying this TCR beta chain is medium-sized. RNA-based 3' RACE libraries used unique molecular identifiers. In TCRdb, the 3' RACE reads were re-called with MiXCR into one record per CDR3 protein. The sample has around 50,000 distinct CDR3 sequences, more than 3.5% seen once. These data belong to a study of HIV-infected children after antiretroviral therapy interruption. Study as a whole: EBV and CMV exposure was recorded in most children. Interruption-arm sampling covered weeks 0, 12, interruption end (24 or 48), and about 3 years post-study.

Treatment given: PENTA 11 planned treatment interruption arm or continuous ART arm. Only samples with at least 5 million viable PBMCs qualified. Naive CD4+ CD45RA+ CD45RO- T cells were sorted from thawed PBMCs. V was shortened by 5 bases and J by 10 bases, with 12 bases between the two germline ends. The CDR3 extends over 13 amino acids. Germline V gene sequence: CDR1 MDHEN, CDR2 SYDVKM. This clonotype was sampled from a pool of human donors with HIV. The material was CD45RA+ CD4+ T cells from PBMCs, pooled from several time points, obtained from a donor given antiretroviral therapy, either interrupted or continuous. Regarding subset: naive CD4+ CD45RA+ CD45RO- T cells. The V gene is TRBV28, the J gene TRBJ1-6; D uncertain. CDR3 coding DNA: TGTGCCAGCAGTCCTAGGCCGGACTCACCCCTCCACTTT. This encodes CASSPRPDSPLHF.